The source of this T cell receptor beta chain is a study of regulatory T cells in long-lasting Graves disease. Study observations and caveats: Patients with persistent Graves' had lower TCR diversity than newly diagnosed patients. TRBV28, TRBJ1-2 and TRBJ2-5 emerged as the favored segments in persistent disease.

Through Arm-PCR of CDR3 regions and iRepertoire HTBI primers, TCR beta libraries were built. In the original analysis: The identification of roughly 62 TRBV and roughly 15 TRBJ segments was made across samples. Each CDR3 protein gets one entry after TCRdb re-called the multiplex PCR reads with MiXCR. The V and J calls and clone size come from TCRdb's table, not from the authors' own analysis. Of almost 350,000 distinct CDR3 sequences in the sample, around 20% were seen once. This clonotype was seen at least ten times. Its cognate antigen is unknown. Time point described: persistent/refractory GD, antithyroid drugs over 5 years with positive TRAb. Following extraction of RNA from PBMCs, that RNA was used to make the TCR library. The CDR3 runs 14 residues. V lost 1 base to trimming and J lost 2 bases, with 9 bases between them. CDR1 and CDR2 from the germline V gene are MGHRA and YSYEKL.

The source is a female donor with Graves disease. This chain joins TRBV4-1 and TRBJ2-7, with a weak D call TRBD1 (6 bases). The input for sequencing was peripheral blood mononuclear cells (PBMCs), taken when the disease was refractory, from a patient treated with antithyroid drugs. The CDR3 DNA sequence: TGCGCCAGCAGCCAAGTAGGGGGAACCTACGAGCAGTACTTC. As protein: CASSQVGGTYEQYF.